The 12 T cell receptor beta chains below come from one sample, sequenced in a study of T cells in localized non-small cell lung cancer. Only in-frame clones appear in the TCRdb table, and some are missing; sequencing was by immunoSEQ multiplex PCR. Of about 20,000 clones in the sample, over 75% were seen once. Sequenced material: peripheral blood, taken before any cancer treatment. These receptors were taken from a man between 40 and 70 years old with stage I lung adenocarcinoma.

J is TRBJ1-1 and V is TRBV11-3, with no clear D. The V end was cut by 5 bases, the J end by 8 bases, with 15 bases between. The CDR3 is made up of 13 amino acids. The germline V gene encodes CDR1 SGHNT and CDR2 YENEEA. The CDR3 bases are TGTGCCAGCAGCGCGGGGATTTCAACCGAAGCTTTCTTT. This translates into CASSAGISTEAFF.

The chain joins TRBV5-6 to TRBJ1-4; 8 nucleotides match TRBD1. The V gene end was trimmed by 2 bases and the J gene end by 4 bases; junction bases not matched to a gene: 4. The CDR3 has 15 residues. Germline V gives CDR1 SGHDT, CDR2 YYEEEE. As DNA, the CDR3 is TGTGCCAGCAGCTTACGACAGGGGATTAATGAAAAACTGTTTTTT. The encoded protein is CASSLRQGINEKLFF. Based on the CDR3 plus reference TRBV5-6 and TRBJ1-4, the full variable domain is DAGVTQSPTHLIKTRGQQVTLRCSPKSGHDTVSWYQQALGQGPQFIFQYYEEEERQRGNFPDRFSGHQFPNYSSELNVNALLLGDSALYLCASSLRQGINEKLFFGSGTQLSVL.

The rearrangement uses TRBV29-1 and TRBJ1-2; 8 bases are shared with TRBD1. V was pared by 1 base and J by 2 bases, with 0 bases of the junction left unmatched. The CDR3 runs 13 residues. Germline CDR1 is SQVTM and CDR2 is ANQGSEA. This CDR3 is CSVEGTGNYGYTF. CDR3 in DNA: TGCAGCGTTGAAGGGACAGGGAACTATGGCTACACCTTC.

The V and J genes are TRBV6-5 and TRBJ2-7; 10 bases map to TRBD1. Losses at the gene ends were 8 bases for V and 4 bases for J; bases not matched to a gene: 8. Germline V gene data show CDR1 as MNHEY and CDR2 as SVGAGI. This CDR3 comprises 14 residues. As DNA, the CDR3 is TGTGCCAGCGGCTATGGGACAGGGGTTTACGAGCAGTACTTC. Translation: CASGYGTGVYEQYF.

The chain uses TRBV2 and TRBJ2-2; maybe TRBD1 (6 bases). Trimming removed 8 bases at V and 4 bases at J, with 11 bases between. Germline lookup yields CDR1 SNHLY and CDR2 FYNNEI. This CDR3 spans 13 amino acids. CDR3 DNA: TGTGCCAGCCAACAGGGTTCCACCGGGGAGCTGTTTTTT. Translating it yields CASQQGSTGELFF.

The chain joins TRBV11-2 to TRBJ2-4; possibly TRBD2 for D (8 bases). CDR3 length: 17 amino acids. Germline assignment: CDR1 SGHAT and CDR2 FQNNGV. The V end was cut by 5 bases, the J end by 6 bases, with 23 bases between. The CDR3 spells CASSPRQGGLAGNIQYF. The CDR3 region has the DNA TGTGCCAGCAGCCCTCGTCAGGGGGGGCTAGCGGGAAACATTCAGTACTTC.

The rearrangement joins TRBV25-1 to TRBJ2-3; D call uncertain. From germline, CDR1 is MGHDK and CDR2 SYGVNS. The CDR3 has 12 residues. Deletions cut 6 bases from V and 0 bases from J, with 4 bases between. As DNA, the CDR3 is TGTGCCAGCAGGGACAGCACAGATACGCAGTATTTT. This sequence encodes CASRDSTDTQYF.

The J gene is TRBJ2-5, the V gene TRBV6-5; TRBD2 might be the D (6 bases). Germline V gene data show CDR1 as MNHEY and CDR2 as SVGAGI. The V gene lost 8 bases and the J gene lost 4 bases, with 14 bases spanning the gap. The CDR3 sequence is 13 residues long. This CDR3 reads CASARRAGETQYF. CDR3 bases: TGTGCCAGCGCCCGGAGAGCGGGAGAGACCCAGTACTTC.

The chain recombines TRBV20-1 with TRBJ2-4; 9 positions agree with TRBD1. This CDR3 is 11 amino acids long. In germline, CDR1 is DFQATT, CDR2 SNEGSKA (reference sequence). The V and J ends lost 7 bases and 8 bases, in that order; junction bases with no gene match: 3. This chain's CDR3 is CSVDRGDIQYF. In DNA form, the CDR3 reads TGCAGTGTTGACAGGGGGGACATTCAGTACTTC.

The chain uses TRBV28 and TRBJ2-5; the D is unclear. The CDR3 spans 12 residues. The V end was cut by 7 bases, the J end by 2 bases, with 8 bases between. From germline, CDR1 is MDHEN and CDR2 SYDVKM. The CDR3 loop is CASKSGQETQYF. CDR3 coding DNA: TGTGCCAGCAAGTCCGGGCAAGAGACCCAGTACTTC.

This chain connects TRBV14 to TRBJ2-2; D is unresolved. V lost 3 bases and J 5 bases, leaving 7 bases between the germline ends. CDR3 length: 13 residues. Looked up from germline, CDR1 is SGHDN and CDR2 is FVKESK. DNA for the CDR3: TGTGCCAGCAGCCACTTCCCTACCGGGGAGCTGTTTTTT. Translation: CASSHFPTGELFF.

The gene calls are TRBV5-4 and TRBJ1-1, with TRBD1 identical over 7 bases. Germline CDR1 and CDR2: SGHNT and YYREEE (reference sequence). V lost 4 bases and J lost 2; bases outside the gene matches: 5. The CDR3 runs to 14 residues. The CDR3 is CASSPGQSNTEAFF. For the CDR3, the DNA is TGTGCCAGCAGCCCGGGACAGAGCAACACTGAAGCTTTCTTT.